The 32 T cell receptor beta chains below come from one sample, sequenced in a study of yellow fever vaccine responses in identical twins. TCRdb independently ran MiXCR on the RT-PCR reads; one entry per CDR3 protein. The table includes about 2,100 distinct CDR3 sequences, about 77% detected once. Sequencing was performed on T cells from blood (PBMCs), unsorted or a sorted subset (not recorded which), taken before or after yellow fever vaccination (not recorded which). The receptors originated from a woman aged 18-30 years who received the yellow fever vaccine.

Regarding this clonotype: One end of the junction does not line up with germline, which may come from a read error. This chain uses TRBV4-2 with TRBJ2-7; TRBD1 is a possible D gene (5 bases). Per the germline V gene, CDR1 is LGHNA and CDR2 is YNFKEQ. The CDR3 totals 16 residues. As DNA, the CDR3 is TGTGCCAGCGGCCAAGAGATGGATACAGGCTCCTACGAGCAGTACTTC. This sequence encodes CASGQEMDTGSYEQYF.

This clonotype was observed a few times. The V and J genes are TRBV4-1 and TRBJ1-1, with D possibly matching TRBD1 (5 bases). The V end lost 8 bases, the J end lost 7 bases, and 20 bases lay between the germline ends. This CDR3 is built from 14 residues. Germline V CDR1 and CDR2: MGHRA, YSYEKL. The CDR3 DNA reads TGCGCCAGCGCCACTACAGGAGTGGGGGTTGAAGCTTTCTTT. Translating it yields CASATTGVGVEAFF.

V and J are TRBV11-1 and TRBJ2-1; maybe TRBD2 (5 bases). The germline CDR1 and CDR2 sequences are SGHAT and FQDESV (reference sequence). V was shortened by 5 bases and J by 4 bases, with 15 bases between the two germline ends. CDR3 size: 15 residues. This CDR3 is CASSRAPSGYNEQFF. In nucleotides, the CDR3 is TGTGCCAGCAGCAGAGCCCCCTCGGGGTACAATGAGCAGTTCTTC.

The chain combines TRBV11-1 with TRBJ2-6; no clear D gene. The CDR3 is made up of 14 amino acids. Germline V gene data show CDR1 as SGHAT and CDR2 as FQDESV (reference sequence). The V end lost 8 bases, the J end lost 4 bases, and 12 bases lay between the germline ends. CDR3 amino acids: CASYPPLGANVLTF. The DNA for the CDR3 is TGTGCCAGCTACCCCCCCTTGGGGGCCAACGTCCTGACTTTC. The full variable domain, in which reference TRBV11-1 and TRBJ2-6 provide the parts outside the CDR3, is EAEVAQSPRYKITEKSQAVAFWCDPISGHATLYWYRQILGQGPELLVQFQDESVVDDSQLPKDRFSAERLKGVDSTLKIQPAELGDSAMYLCASYPPLGANVLTFGAGSRLTVL.

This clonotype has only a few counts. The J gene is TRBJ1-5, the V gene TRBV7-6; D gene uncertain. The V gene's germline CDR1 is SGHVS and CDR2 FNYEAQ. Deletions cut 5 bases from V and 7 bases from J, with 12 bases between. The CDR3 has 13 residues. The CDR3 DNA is TGTGCCAGCAGCCCAACGGTTGGACAGCCCCAGCATTTT. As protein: CASSPTVGQPQHF.

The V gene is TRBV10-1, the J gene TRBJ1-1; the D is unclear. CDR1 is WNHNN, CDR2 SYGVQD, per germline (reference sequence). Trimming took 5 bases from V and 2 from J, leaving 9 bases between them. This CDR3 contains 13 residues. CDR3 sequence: CASSLGLNTEAFF. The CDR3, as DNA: TGCGCCAGCAGTTTGGGTCTTAACACTGAAGCTTTCTTT.

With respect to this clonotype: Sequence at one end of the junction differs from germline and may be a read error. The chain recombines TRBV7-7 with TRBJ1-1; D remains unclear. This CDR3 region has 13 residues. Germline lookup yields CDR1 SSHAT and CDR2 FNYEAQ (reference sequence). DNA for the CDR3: TGTGCTAGCAGCTTAAATAGACTCACTGAAGCTTTCTTT. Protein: CASSLNRLTEAFF.

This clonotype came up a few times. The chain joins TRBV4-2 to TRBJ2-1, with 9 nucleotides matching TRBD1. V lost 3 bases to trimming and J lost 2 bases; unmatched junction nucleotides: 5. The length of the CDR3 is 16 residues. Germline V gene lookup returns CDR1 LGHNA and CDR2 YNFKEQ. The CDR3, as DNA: TGTGCCAGCAGCCAGGAGACAGGGGGAACCTACAATGAGCAGTTCTTC. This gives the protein CASSQETGGTYNEQFF.

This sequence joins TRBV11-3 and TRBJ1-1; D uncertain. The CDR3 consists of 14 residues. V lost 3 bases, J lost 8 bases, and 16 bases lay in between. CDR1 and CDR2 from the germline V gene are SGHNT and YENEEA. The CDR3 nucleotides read TGTGCCAGCAGCTTGAGTCTCCTGGCAGCCGAAGCTTTCTTT. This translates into CASSLSLLAAEAFF.

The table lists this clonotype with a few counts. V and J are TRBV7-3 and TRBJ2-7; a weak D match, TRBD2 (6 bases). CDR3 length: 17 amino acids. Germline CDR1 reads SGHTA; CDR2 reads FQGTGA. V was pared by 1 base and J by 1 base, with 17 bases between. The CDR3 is CASSLRRSERASYEQYF. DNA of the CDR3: TGTGCCAGCAGCTTAAGGAGGTCGGAGCGGGCGTCCTACGAGCAGTACTTC.

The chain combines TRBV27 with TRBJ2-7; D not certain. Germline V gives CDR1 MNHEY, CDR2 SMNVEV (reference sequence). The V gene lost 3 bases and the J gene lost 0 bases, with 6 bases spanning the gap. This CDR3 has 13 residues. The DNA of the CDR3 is TGTGCCAGCAGTTTTGGGCCCTCCTACGAGCAGTACTTC. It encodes CASSFGPSYEQYF.

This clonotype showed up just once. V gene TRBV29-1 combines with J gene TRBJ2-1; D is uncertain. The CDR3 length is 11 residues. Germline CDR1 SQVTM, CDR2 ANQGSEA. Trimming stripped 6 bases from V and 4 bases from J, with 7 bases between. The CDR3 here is CSVENYNEQFF. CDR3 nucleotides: TGCAGCGTCGAAAATTACAATGAGCAGTTCTTC.

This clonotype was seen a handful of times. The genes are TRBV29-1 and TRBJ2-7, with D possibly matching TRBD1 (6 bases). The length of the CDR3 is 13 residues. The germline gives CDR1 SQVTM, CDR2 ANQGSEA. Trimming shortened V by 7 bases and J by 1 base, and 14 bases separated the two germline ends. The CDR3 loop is CSAQTGQSYEQYF. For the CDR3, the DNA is TGCAGCGCCCAAACCGGACAGTCCTACGAGCAGTACTTC.

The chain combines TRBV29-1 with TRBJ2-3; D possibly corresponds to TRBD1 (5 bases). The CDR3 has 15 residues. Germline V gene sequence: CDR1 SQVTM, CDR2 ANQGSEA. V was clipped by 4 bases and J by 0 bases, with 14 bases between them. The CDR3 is CSVVGDSSSTDTQYF. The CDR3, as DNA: TGCAGCGTTGTAGGGGATAGCTCTAGCACAGATACGCAGTATTTT.

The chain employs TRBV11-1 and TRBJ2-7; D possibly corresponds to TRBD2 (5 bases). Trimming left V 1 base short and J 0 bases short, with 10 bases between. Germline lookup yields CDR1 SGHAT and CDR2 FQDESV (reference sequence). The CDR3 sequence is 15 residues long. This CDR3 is CASSLEETSSYEQYF. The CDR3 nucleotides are TGTGCCAGCAGCTTAGAGGAAACTAGCTCCTACGAGCAGTACTTC. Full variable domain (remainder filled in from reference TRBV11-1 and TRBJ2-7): EAEVAQSPRYKITEKSQAVAFWCDPISGHATLYWYRQILGQGPELLVQFQDESVVDDSQLPKDRFSAERLKGVDSTLKIQPAELGDSAMYLCASSLEETSSYEQYFGPGTRLTVT.

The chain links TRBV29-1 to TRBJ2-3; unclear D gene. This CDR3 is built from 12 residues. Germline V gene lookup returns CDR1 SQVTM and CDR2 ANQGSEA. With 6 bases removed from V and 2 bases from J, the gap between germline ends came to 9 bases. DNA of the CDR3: TGCAGCGTGTCATTTGACACAGATACGCAGTATTTT. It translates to CSVSFDTDTQYF.

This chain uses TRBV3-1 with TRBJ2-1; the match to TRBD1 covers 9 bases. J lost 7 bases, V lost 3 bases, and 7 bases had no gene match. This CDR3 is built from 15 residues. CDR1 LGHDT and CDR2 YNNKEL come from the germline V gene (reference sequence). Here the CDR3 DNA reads TGTGCCAGCAGCCAGCCCCGGACAGGGGTTAATGAGCAGTTCTTC. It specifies CASSQPRTGVNEQFF.

This CDR3 is CASSESRTGTNTEAFF. CDR3 in DNA: TGCGCCAGCAGTGAGTCTCGGACAGGGACGAACACTGAAGCTTTCTTT. The chain links TRBV10-1 to TRBJ1-1, with 8 nucleotides matching TRBD1. V gave up 0 bases and J gave up 1 base; unmatched junction bases: 4. Germline V CDR1 and CDR2: WNHNN, SYGVQD (reference sequence). The CDR3 consists of 16 residues.

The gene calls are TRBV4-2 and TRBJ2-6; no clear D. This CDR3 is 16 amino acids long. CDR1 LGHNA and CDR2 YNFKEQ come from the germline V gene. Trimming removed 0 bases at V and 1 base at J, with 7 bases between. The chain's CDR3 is CASSQDLSSGANVLTF. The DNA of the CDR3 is TGTGCCAGCAGCCAAGATCTAAGTTCTGGGGCCAACGTCCTGACTTTC.

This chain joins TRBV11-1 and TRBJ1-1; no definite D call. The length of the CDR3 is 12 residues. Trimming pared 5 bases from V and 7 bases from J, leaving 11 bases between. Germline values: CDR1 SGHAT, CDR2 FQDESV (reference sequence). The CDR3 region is CASSPEGVEAFF. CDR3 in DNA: TGTGCCAGCAGCCCGGAAGGAGTTGAAGCTTTCTTT. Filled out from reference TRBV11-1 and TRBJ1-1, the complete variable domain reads EAEVAQSPRYKITEKSQAVAFWCDPISGHATLYWYRQILGQGPELLVQFQDESVVDDSQLPKDRFSAERLKGVDSTLKIQPAELGDSAMYLCASSPEGVEAFFGQGTRLTVV.

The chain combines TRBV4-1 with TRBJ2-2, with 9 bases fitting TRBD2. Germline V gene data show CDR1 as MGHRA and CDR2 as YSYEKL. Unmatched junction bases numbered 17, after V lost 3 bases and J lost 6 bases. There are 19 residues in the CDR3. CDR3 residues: CASSHAGGGRGNQAGELFF. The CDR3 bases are TGCGCCAGCAGCCACGCTGGGGGCGGGAGGGGAAATCAAGCCGGGGAGCTGTTTTTT.

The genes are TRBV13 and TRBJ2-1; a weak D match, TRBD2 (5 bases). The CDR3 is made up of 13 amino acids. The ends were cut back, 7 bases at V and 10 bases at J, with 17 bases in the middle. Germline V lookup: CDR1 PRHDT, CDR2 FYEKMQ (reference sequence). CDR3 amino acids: CASTVQDSYEQFF. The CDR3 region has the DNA TGTGCCAGCACCGTCCAGGACTCGTACGAGCAGTTCTTC.

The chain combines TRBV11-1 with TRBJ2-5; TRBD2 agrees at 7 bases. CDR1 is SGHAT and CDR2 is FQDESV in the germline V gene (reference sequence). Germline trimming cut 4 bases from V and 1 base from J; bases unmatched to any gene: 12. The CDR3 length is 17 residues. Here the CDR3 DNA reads TGTGCCAGCAGCTCCGGCGGTCCAAAGCGGGGCCAAGAGACCCAGTACTTC. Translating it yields CASSSGGPKRGQETQYF.

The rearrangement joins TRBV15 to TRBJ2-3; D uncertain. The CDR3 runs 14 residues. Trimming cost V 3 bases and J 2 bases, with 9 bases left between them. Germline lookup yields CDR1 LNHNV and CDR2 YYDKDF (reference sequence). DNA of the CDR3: TGTGCCACCAGCAGTGGTGGCCCCACAGATACGCAGTATTTT. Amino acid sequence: CATSSGGPTDTQYF.

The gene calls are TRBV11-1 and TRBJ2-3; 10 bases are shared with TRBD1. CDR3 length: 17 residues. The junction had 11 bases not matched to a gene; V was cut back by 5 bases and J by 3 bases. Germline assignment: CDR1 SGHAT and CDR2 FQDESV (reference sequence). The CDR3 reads CASSGDRRTGGTDTQYF. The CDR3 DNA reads TGTGCCAGCAGCGGCGATCGAAGGACAGGGGGGACAGATACGCAGTATTTT. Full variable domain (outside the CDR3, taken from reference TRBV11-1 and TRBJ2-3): EAEVAQSPRYKITEKSQAVAFWCDPISGHATLYWYRQILGQGPELLVQFQDESVVDDSQLPKDRFSAERLKGVDSTLKIQPAELGDSAMYLCASSGDRRTGGTDTQYFGPGTRLTVL.

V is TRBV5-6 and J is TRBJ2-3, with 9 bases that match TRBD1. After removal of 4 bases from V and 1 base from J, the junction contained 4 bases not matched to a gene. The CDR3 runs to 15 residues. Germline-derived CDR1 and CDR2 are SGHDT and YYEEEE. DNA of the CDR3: TGTGCCAGCAGCCAGAGGGACAGGGGCACAGATACGCAGTATTTT. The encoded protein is CASSQRDRGTDTQYF.

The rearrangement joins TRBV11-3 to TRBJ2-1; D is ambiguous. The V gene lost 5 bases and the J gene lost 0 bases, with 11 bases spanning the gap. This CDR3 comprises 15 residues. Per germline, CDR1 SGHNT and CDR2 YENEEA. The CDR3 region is CASSPQVSSYNEQFF. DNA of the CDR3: TGTGCCAGCAGCCCCCAGGTTAGCTCCTACAATGAGCAGTTCTTC.

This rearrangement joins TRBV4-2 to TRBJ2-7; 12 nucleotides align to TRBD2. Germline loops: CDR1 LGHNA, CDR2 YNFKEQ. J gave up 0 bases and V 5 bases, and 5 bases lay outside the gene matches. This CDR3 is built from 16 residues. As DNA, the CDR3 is TGTGCCAGCAGCGAAGGACTAGCGGGAAACTCCTACGAGCAGTACTTC. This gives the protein CASSEGLAGNSYEQYF.

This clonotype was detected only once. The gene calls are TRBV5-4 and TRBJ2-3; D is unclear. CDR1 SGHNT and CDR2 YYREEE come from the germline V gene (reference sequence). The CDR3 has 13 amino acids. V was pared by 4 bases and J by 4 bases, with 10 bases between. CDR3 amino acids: CASSPPTADTQYF. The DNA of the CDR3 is TGTGCCAGCAGCCCCCCGACCGCAGATACGCAGTATTTT.

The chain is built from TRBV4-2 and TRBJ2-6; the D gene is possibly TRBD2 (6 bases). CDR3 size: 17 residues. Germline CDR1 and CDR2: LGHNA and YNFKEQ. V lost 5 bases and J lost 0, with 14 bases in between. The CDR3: CASSTRDSSSGANVLTF. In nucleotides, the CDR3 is TGTGCCAGCAGCACACGGGACTCAAGCTCTGGGGCCAACGTCCTGACTTTC.

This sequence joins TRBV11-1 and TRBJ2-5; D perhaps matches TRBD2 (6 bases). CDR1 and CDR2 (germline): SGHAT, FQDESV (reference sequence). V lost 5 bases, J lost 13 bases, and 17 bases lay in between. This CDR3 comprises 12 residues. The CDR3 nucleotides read TGTGCCAGCAGCGTGATCCAGGGACTTGGGTACTTC. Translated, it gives CASSVIQGLGYF.

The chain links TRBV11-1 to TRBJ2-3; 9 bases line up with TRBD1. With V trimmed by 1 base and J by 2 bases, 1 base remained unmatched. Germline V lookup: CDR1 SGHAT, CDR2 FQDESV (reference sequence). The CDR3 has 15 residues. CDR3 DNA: TGTGCCAGCAGCTTAGGGACAGGGGACACAGATACGCAGTATTTT. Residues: CASSLGTGDTDTQYF.